The 7 T cell receptor beta chains reported below all come from one sample, sequenced in a study of spatial heterogeneity in lung cancer. TCRdb itself ran the 5' RACE reads through MiXCR, one entry per CDR3 protein. The table includes roughly 19,000 distinct CDR3 sequences, about 16% detected once. Whole-study results and caveats: Expanded alpha and beta TCR counts within tumors tracked tumor mutation counts.

No antigen is known for these receptors. Time point described: sample taken at primary tumor resection. Here the sequenced sample was lung tumor tissue, taken at surgery. Receptors were obtained from a female donor with early-stage non-small cell lung cancer.

The CDR3 here is CSVASTDTQYF. The DNA of the CDR3 is TGCAGCGTTGCCAGTACAGATACGCAGTATTTT. This rearrangement joins TRBV29-1 to TRBJ2-3; D is unresolved. This CDR3 is built from 11 residues. The V and J ends lost 4 bases and 3 bases respectively, with 5 bases between them. Germline-derived CDR1 and CDR2 are SQVTM and ANQGSEA.

A few counts support this clonotype. V usage is TRBV6-2 or TRBV6-3 and J usage is TRBJ2-5, with D unresolved. The CDR3 has 13 residues. In germline, CDR1 is MNHEY, CDR2 SVGEGT. The germline V and J ends were trimmed by 4 bases and 5 bases, with 11 bases remaining between them. In DNA form, the CDR3 reads TGTGCCAGCAGTTGGAACAGAGGCGAGACCCAGTACTTC. It codes for CASSWNRGETQYF.

This clonotype has more than one count but fewer than ten. V gene TRBV7-2 combines with J gene TRBJ2-5; D is perhaps TRBD2 (8 bases). Deletions cut 5 bases from V and 5 bases from J, with 21 bases between. The CDR3 loop spans 16 amino acids. CDR1 is SGHTA and CDR2 is FQGNSA in the germline V gene. CDR3 DNA: TGTGCCAGCAGCCCACCGGGAGGGGGCTTGCGTGAGACCCAGTACTTC. Protein sequence: CASSPPGGGLRETQYF. Based on the CDR3 plus reference TRBV7-2 and TRBJ2-5, the full variable domain is GAGVSQSPSNKVTEKGKDVELRCDPISGHTALYWYRQSLGQGLEFLIYFQGNSAPDKSGLPSDRFSAERTGGSVSTLTIQRTQQEDSAVYLCASSPPGGGLRETQYFGPGTRLLVL.

Worth noting for this clonotype: A read error may be the cause here, since a much bigger clone is one base away. The chain links TRBV27 to TRBJ2-5, with unresolved D. The V and J ends lost 5 bases and 1 base respectively, with 5 bases between them. The CDR3 is made up of 12 amino acids. Germline values: CDR1 MNHEY, CDR2 SMNVEV (reference sequence). The DNA of the CDR3 is TGTGCCAGCAGTATACGCCAAGAGACCCAGTACTTC. It encodes CASSIRQETQYF.

The table lists this clonotype with many counts. The chain is built from TRBV19 and TRBJ2-3, with TRBD2 matching over 8 bases. Germline values: CDR1 LNHDA, CDR2 SQIVND (reference sequence). This CDR3 has 13 residues. J was trimmed by 4 bases and V by 5 bases; bases with no gene match: 2. The CDR3 nucleotides read TGTGCCAGTAGTGTGGGACTAGCAGATACGCAGTATTTT. Translated, it gives CASSVGLADTQYF.

This clonotype was seen a few times. The chain employs TRBV27 and TRBJ2-3; no firm D call. Germline CDR1 and CDR2: MNHEY and SMNVEV (reference sequence). The V end was cut by 4 bases, the J end by 7 bases, with 6 bases between. The CDR3 totals 11 residues. The DNA for the CDR3 is TGTGCCAGCAGTTCGGAACATACGCAGTATTTT. Its protein product is CASSSEHTQYF.

This chain's CDR3 is CAISTGAGGETQYF. DNA for the CDR3: TGTGCCATCAGTACAGGCGCGGGAGGCGAGACCCAGTACTTC. The chain employs TRBV10-3 and TRBJ2-5, with TRBD2 identical over 8 bases. Losses at the gene ends were 5 bases for V and 5 bases for J; bases not matched to a gene: 7. The CDR3 totals 14 residues. Germline V gives CDR1 ENHRY, CDR2 SYGVKD.